Listed below are T cell receptor beta chains from one sample, sequenced in a study of vaccination and CD4 T cells after COVID-19. In TCRdb, the PCR reads were re-called with MiXCR into one record per CDR3 protein. The sample lists around 19,000 distinct CDR3 sequences, 78% occurring once. Which antigens these TCRs recognize remains unknown. Sequences were derived from CD4+ T cells from blood, cultured in vitro, sampled after SARS-CoV-2 vaccination. The receptors shown here come from a human donor who received a COVID-19 vaccine. CDR3s include the opening cysteine and the closing phenylalanine or tryptophan. A D gene is named only where the DNA matches it firmly. For some rows the clone size is stated as once, few or many, or as a class when expanded; others skip it.

>TRBV4-2|TRBJ2-2|NA|TRBD1
CASSLMDRDTWELFF
TGTGCCAGCAGCCTTATGGACAGGGACACCTGGGAGCTGTTTTTT
>TRBV24-1|TRBJ1-2|NA|NA
CATFGGAGGYTF
TGTGCCACCTTCGGGGGGGCAGGGGGCTACACCTTC
>TRBV5-1|TRBJ2-3|NA|NA
CASSLPADTQYF
TGCGCCAGCAGCTTGCCCGCAGATACGCAGTATTTT
>TRBV12-3/TRBV12-4|TRBJ2-2|NA|NA
CASSLRVGELFF
TGTGCCAGCAGTCTCAGGGTTGGGGAGCTGTTTTTT
>TRBV2|TRBJ1-1|NA|NA
CASRYSADEDTEAFF
TGTGCCAGCAGATATTCTGCGGACGAGGACACTGAGGCTTTCTTT
>TRBV5-4|TRBJ1-6|once|TRBD1
CASSTSGQGNSPLHF
TGTGCCAGCAGCACTTCGGGACAGGGGAATTCACCCCTCCACTTT
>TRBV5-4|TRBJ2-5|NA|NA
CASSIVGLKETQYF
TGTGCCAGCAGCATTGTCGGACTAAAAGAGACCCAGTACTTC
>TRBV10-3|TRBJ2-5|NA|NA
CAIRSALGGETQYF
TGTGCCATCAGGTCAGCTCTCGGGGGAGAGACCCAGTACTTC
>TRBV6-1|TRBJ2-7|NA|NA
CASSEGTRQYF
TGTGCCAGCAGTGAGGGGACACGGCAGTACTTC
>TRBV21-1|TRBJ1-2|NA|NA
CASSNSVGYGYTF
TGTGCCAGCAGCAATTCTGTGGGCTATGGCTACACCTTC
>TRBV12-3/TRBV12-4|TRBJ1-6|NA|NA
CASSFLQGRDSPLHF
TGTGCCAGCAGTTTCCTCCAGGGGCGTGATTCACCCCTCCACTTT
>TRBV5-4|TRBJ1-6|few|NA
CASSLWPGNSPLHF
TGTGCCAGCAGCTTGTGGCCAGGCAATTCACCCCTCCACTTT
>TRBV25-1|TRBJ2-1|NA|NA
CASSDSSSYNEQFF
TGTGCCAGCAGTGATAGTAGCTCCTACAATGAGCAGTTCTTC
>TRBV7-9|TRBJ1-1|NA|NA
CASSPERREAFF
TGTGCCAGCAGCCCCGAGAGGCGTGAAGCTTTCTTT
>TRBV24-1|TRBJ2-5|NA|NA
CATSLAGETQYF
TGTGCCACCAGTTTGGCAGGGGAGACCCAGTACTTC
>TRBV6-1|TRBJ1-6|NA|NA
CASTPKGVGGDNSPLHF
TGTGCCAGCACCCCAAAGGGAGTAGGGGGGGATAATTCACCCCTCCACTTT
>TRBV19|TRBJ1-3|NA|NA
CASSIQGRGPGNTIYF
TGTGCCAGTAGTATTCAGGGCAGGGGACCTGGAAACACCATATATTTT
>TRBV24-1|TRBJ2-5|NA|TRBD2
CATSDFGTSGGRQYF
TGTGCCACCAGTGATTTTGGGACTAGCGGGGGCCGTCAGTACTTC
>TRBV6-1|TRBJ1-2|NA|TRBD1
CASKGQGAGYGYTF
TGTGCCAGCAAGGGACAGGGTGCAGGCTATGGCTACACCTTC
>TRBV6-1|TRBJ2-3|few|NA
CASSEAPRGNTDTQYF
TGTGCCAGCAGTGAAGCGCCCCGGGGCAACACAGATACGCAGTATTTT
>TRBV30|TRBJ1-2|NA|NA
CAWSGTVENYGYTF
TGTGCCTGGAGTGGGACAGTAGAAAACTATGGCTACACCTTC
>TRBV20-1|TRBJ2-1|NA|TRBD1
CSARALEGTGIGEQFF
TGCAGTGCTAGAGCCCTTGAGGGGACAGGAATTGGTGAGCAGTTCTTC
>TRBV30|TRBJ1-5|NA|NA
CAWSVSWEGQPQHF
TGTGCCTGGAGTGTATCCTGGGAAGGGCAGCCCCAGCATTTT
>TRBV6-1|TRBJ1-5|NA|NA
CASSDQPFEKYQPQHF
TGTGCCAGCAGTGACCAACCTTTTGAAAAGTATCAGCCCCAGCATTTT
>TRBV28|TRBJ2-5|NA|TRBD1
CASSLLGQGGQETQYF
TGTGCCAGCAGTTTATTGGGACAGGGTGGCCAAGAGACCCAGTACTTC
>TRBV4-2|TRBJ1-2|NA|NA
CASSQASANYGYTF
TGTGCCAGCAGCCAAGCCAGTGCTAACTATGGCTACACCTTC
>TRBV7-3|TRBJ1-1|NA|NA
CASSLTEQSTEAFF
TGTGCCAGCAGCTTAACGGAGCAAAGCACTGAAGCTTTCTTT
>TRBV20-1|TRBJ1-2|NA|TRBD1
CSAMGTGDLYGYTF
TGCAGTGCTATGGGGACAGGGGATTTGTATGGCTACACCTTC
>TRBV20-1|TRBJ2-5|once|TRBD2
CSVTLRGGPQETQYF
TGCAGTGTCACTCTTCGGGGGGGGCCACAAGAGACCCAGTACTTC
>TRBV6-1|TRBJ1-4|NA|TRBD1
CASSPRDRDEKLFF
TGTGCCAGCAGTCCCCGGGACAGGGATGAAAAACTGTTTTTT
>TRBV19|TRBJ2-3|NA|NA
CASSITGEVADTQYF
TGTGCCAGTAGTATAACAGGGGAGGTGGCAGATACGCAGTATTTT
>TRBV7-2|TRBJ2-7|NA|NA
CASSSGSSSYEQYF
TGTGCCAGCAGCTCCGGGTCTAGCTCCTACGAGCAGTACTTC
>TRBV2|TRBJ2-2|NA|TRBD2
CASSEGSYTGGLSGELFF
TGTGCCAGCAGTGAAGGGTCTTATACGGGGGGGCTCAGCGGGGAGCTGTTTTTT
>TRBV20-1|TRBJ1-3|NA|TRBD1
CSAIIQGNTIYF
TGCAGTGCCATAATACAGGGGAACACCATATATTTT
>TRBV9|TRBJ2-3|NA|NA
CASSVAGRVSTDTQYF
TGTGCCAGCAGCGTAGCCGGAAGGGTAAGCACAGATACGCAGTATTTT
>TRBV6-5|TRBJ1-6|NA|NA
CASSYSSPFTNSPLHF
TGTGCCAGCAGTTACTCGAGTCCCTTTACGAATTCACCCCTCCACTTT
>TRBV7-8|TRBJ1-5|NA|NA
CASSLAAGRQPQHF
TGTGCCAGCAGCTTAGCGGCAGGGAGGCAGCCCCAGCATTTT
>TRBV27|TRBJ1-5|NA|NA
CASSLRTPGQSNQPQRF
TGTGCCAGCAGTCTCCGTACACCCGGACAGAGCAATCAGCCCCAGCGTTTT
>TRBV20-1|TRBJ2-1|NA|TRBD2
CSARSPGTSGGTGNEQFF
TGCAGTGCTAGATCCCCCGGGACTAGCGGGGGGACGGGTAATGAGCAGTTCTTC
>TRBV24-1|TRBJ1-5|NA|NA
CATSDGGREGQPQHF
TGTGCCACCAGTGATGGCGGCAGGGAGGGTCAGCCCCAGCATTTT
>TRBV11-3|TRBJ2-5|once|NA
CASSSTGLETQYF
TGTGCCAGCAGCTCAACAGGGCTGGAGACCCAGTACTTC
>TRBV7-2|TRBJ2-5|NA|TRBD2
CASSFSGGKTQYF
TGTGCCAGCAGCTTTTCCGGGGGGAAGACCCAGTACTTC
>TRBV2|TRBJ1-6|NA|NA
CASEADRNSPLHF
TGTGCCAGCGAGGCCGACCGCAATTCACCCCTCCACTTT
>TRBV20-1|TRBJ2-7|once|NA
CSATEASPYEQYF
TGCAGTGCTACCGAGGCCAGCCCCTACGAGCAGTACTTC
>TRBV20-1|TRBJ1-6|NA|TRBD1
CSAVGGGDSPLHF
TGCAGTGCGGTAGGGGGCGGGGATTCACCCCTCCACTTT
>TRBV19|TRBJ2-5|NA|TRBD1
CASSIPGGANQETQYF
TGTGCCAGTAGTATTCCAGGGGGCGCCAACCAAGAGACCCAGTACTTC
>TRBV10-3|TRBJ1-1|NA|NA
CAISDTAEAFF
TGTGCCATCAGTGATACGGCAGAAGCTTTCTTT
>TRBV25-1|TRBJ1-6|NA|NA
CASRNQEGRYNSPLHF
TGTGCCAGCAGAAATCAGGAGGGGAGGTATAATTCACCCCTCCACTTT
>TRBV20-1|TRBJ2-5|NA|TRBD2
CSAAGGETQYF
TGCAGTGCGGCGGGGGGAGAGACCCAGTACTTC
>TRBV2|TRBJ1-6|NA|NA
CASRPVLGSPLHF
TGTGCCAGCAGACCAGTCCTTGGTTCACCCCTCCACTTT